This T cell receptor (beta chain) was found in a study of beta chain features in type 1 diabetes. This CDR3 has 13 residues. V was trimmed by 7 bases and J by 8 bases, leaving 14 bases between them. The germline V gene has CDR1 MNHEY and CDR2 SVGAGI. The sequenced template was cDNA made from the entire isolated RNA. Clones were sequenced by immunoSEQ multiplex PCR, and TCRdb holds only the in-frame ones, with some missing. Among 130,000 or so clones listed, about 9.1% were seen once. Overall study results and limits: The naive, central memory and Treg TCRB repertoires of patients appeared to be more similar to one another than those of healthy donors. Cells with high TCR expression could be over-represented when cDNA is sequenced.

As for this clone: The antigen remains unidentified.

The sample consisted of central memory CD4+ T cells from blood. This sequence joins TRBV6-5 and TRBJ1-4; weak D call: TRBD1 (5 bases). The receptor was isolated from a woman in her forties in good health. In nucleotides, the CDR3 is TGTGCCAGCACGGAGGGATGGGGGGAAAAACTGTTTTTT. Its translation: CASTEGWGEKLFF.